The next 6 T cell receptor beta chains were all read from a single sample in a study of control samples from healthy donors and cancer patients. TCRdb's table, derived via immunoSEQ multiplex PCR, lists solely in-frame clones and lacks some. The sample lists about 160,000 clones, 90% to 95% occurring once. The sequencing sample was made of blood. These TCRs come from a woman in her forties in good health.

The rearrangement links TRBV11-1 to TRBJ2-3, with D unresolved. This CDR3 contains 12 residues. Trimming pared 6 bases from V and 4 bases from J, leaving 8 bases between. Germline CDR1 reads SGHAT; CDR2 reads FQDESV (reference sequence). The CDR3 DNA reads as TGTGCCAGCAGTACGCTAGCAGATACGCAGTATTTT. Encoded protein: CASSTLADTQYF. Full variable domain (missing parts from reference TRBV11-1 and TRBJ2-3): EAEVAQSPRYKITEKSQAVAFWCDPISGHATLYWYRQILGQGPELLVQFQDESVVDDSQLPKDRFSAERLKGVDSTLKIQPAELGDSAMYLCASSTLADTQYFGPGTRLTVL.

The chain uses TRBV27 and TRBJ1-2; D gene ambiguous. Germline assignment: CDR1 MNHEY and CDR2 SMNVEV (reference sequence). The CDR3 is 13 residues long. Trimming stripped 0 bases from V and 5 bases from J, with 7 bases between. The CDR3: CASSLSPLYGYTF. The CDR3 bases are TGTGCCAGCAGTTTATCTCCGCTTTATGGCTACACCTTC.

The CDR3 loop reads CASSLEDRGRGYTF. Written as DNA, the CDR3 is TGTGCCAGCAGCTTAGAGGACAGGGGACGTGGCTACACCTTC. J is TRBJ1-2 and V is TRBV7-9; 9 bases fit TRBD1. Germline-derived CDR1 and CDR2 are SEHNR and FQNEAQ (reference sequence). V dropped 1 base and J dropped 7; count of bases not matched to a gene: 4. The CDR3 is 14 amino acids. Supplemented by reference TRBV7-9 and TRBJ1-2, the full variable domain reads DTGVSQNPRHKITKRGQNVTFRCDPISEHNRLYWYRQTLGQGPEFLTYFQNEAQLEKSRLLSDRFSAERPKGSFSTLEIQRTEQGDSAMYLCASSLEDRGRGYTFGSGTRLTVV.

The chain links TRBV6-1 to TRBJ2-3, with D unresolved. There are 12 residues in the CDR3. V lost 0 bases and J lost 6, with 4 bases in between. The germline V gene has CDR1 MNHNS and CDR2 SASEGT. The CDR3: CASSEARDTQYF. Here the CDR3 DNA reads TGTGCCAGCAGTGAAGCGCGGGATACGCAGTATTTT.

The rearrangement links TRBV30 to TRBJ1-5; D remains unclear. This CDR3 comprises 14 residues. Germline V gene lookup returns CDR1 GTSNPN and CDR2 SVGIG (reference sequence). The ends were cut back, 4 bases at V and 11 bases at J, with 21 bases in the middle. For the CDR3, the DNA is TGTGCCTGGACGCTGAACGGAGTCAGAAGGACCCAGCATTTT. It specifies CAWTLNGVRRTQHF.

This clone was seen only a few times. The V gene is TRBV11-2, the J gene TRBJ2-5; TRBD2 matches at 10 bases. CDR3 size: 16 residues. With V trimmed by 1 base and J by 5 bases, 7 bases remained unmatched. Germline V CDR1 and CDR2: SGHAT, FQNNGV. Written as DNA, the CDR3 is TGTGCCAGCAGCTTAGCCCTAGCGGGAGCTGGGGAGACCCAGTACTTC. Amino acids: CASSLALAGAGETQYF.